These T cell receptor beta chains were read from a single sample in a study of cytomegalovirus exposure and HLA in healthy donors. Sequenced by immunoSEQ multiplex PCR; TCRdb stores in-frame clones only, minus some. Among more than 95,000 clones, about 81% were seen once, and the ten largest hold about 1.1%. Specimen: PBMCs. These receptors originate from a woman in her 30s in good health and CMV-seronegative. CDR3s leave out the opening cysteine and the closing phenylalanine or tryptophan. Fields, in order: J gene, V gene, D gene, clone size, CDR3 protein. A D gene is named only where the DNA matches it firmly. Not all rows give a size; the values are once, few, many and, for expanded clones, a class.

TRBJ2-3 TRBV7-2 TRBD2 . ASSLDGTSGVTDTQY
TRBJ2-1 TRBV6-4 . . ASSIFGGGVYNEQF
TRBJ2-1 TRBV27 . . ASSLEAGARYNEQF
TRBJ1-5 TRBV7-9 TRBD1 . ASSEGGTGDYQPQH
TRBJ1-4 TRBV7-6 . few ASSLSSVSTNEKLF
TRBJ2-7 TRBV19 TRBD1 . ASSILGTGSYEQY
TRBJ1-2 TRBV9 TRBD1 . ASSVGTGNGYT
TRBJ2-1 TRBV7-9 TRBD2 . ASSYPGGGSYNEQF
TRBJ2-7 TRBV5-1 . . ASMDTSYEQY
TRBJ1-6 TRBV10-2 TRBD1 . ASSGQGEAPLH
TRBJ2-6 TRBV30 . once AWSVVPVASSGANVLT
TRBJ2-3 TRBV27 TRBD2 . ASSTYIPHSGISTDTQY
TRBJ1-1 TRBV30 TRBD1 . AWTITGGADTEAF
TRBJ2-5 TRBV5-1 TRBD2 . ASSLGTSGYRETQY
TRBJ2-1 TRBV4-2 TRBD2 . ASSHLAGTSYNEQF
TRBJ2-6 TRBV6-6 TRBD1 . ASIGQGASGANVLT
TRBJ1-1 TRBV7-3 . . ASSQEGNTEAF
TRBJ2-3 TRBV7-9 . . ASSTRGDTQY
TRBJ2-4 TRBV5-6 . . ASSQIGGNIQY
TRBJ2-7 TRBV30 TRBD1 few AWGQGYEQY
TRBJ1-5 TRBV2 . . ASRSQGYSNQPQH
TRBJ1-2 TRBV7-9 TRBD1 . SSSSTGGLYYGYT
TRBJ2-5 TRBV5-6 TRBD2 once ASSPLGGSPQETQY
TRBJ2-2 TRBV7-3 . . ASSLGRNTGELF
TRBJ1-6 TRBV25-1 . . ASSNDRTSVGNSPLH
TRBJ2-5 TRBV5-1 TRBD2 . ASSLDGRAAGETQY
TRBJ2-1 TRBV7-2 . . ASSPTSYNEQF
TRBJ1-1 TRBV4-1 TRBD1 . ASGRQGGTEAF
TRBJ1-1 TRBV6-4 TRBD1 few ASSDSAAGGGTEAF
TRBJ1-3 TRBV18 TRBD1 . ASSASGTGGEGNTIY
TRBJ2-5 TRBV2 TRBD1 . ATGQGREETQY
TRBJ2-7 TRBV12-5 TRBD1 . ASGWDRGTYEQY
TRBJ1-3 TRBV5-8 . . ASSPRVGNTIY
TRBJ1-1 TRBV6-1 TRBD1 few ASSADRADTEAF
TRBJ2-2 TRBV2 TRBD2 . ASRKGLAIRTGTGELF
. TRBV15 TRBD1 . AAGQGKTEQY
TRBJ1-1 TRBV5-4 . . ASSPGGVMNTEAF
TRBJ1-1 TRBV18 . . ASSPGQNTEAF
TRBJ2-7 TRBV25-1 . . ASSGQGEQY
TRBJ1-5 TRBV5-1 TRBD1 . ASSLAGQHNQPQH
TRBJ1-1 TRBV30 . . AWSAYTEAF
TRBJ1-5 TRBV6-1 . . ASTEAPLAGQPQH
TRBJ1-1 TRBV5-1 . . ASSLGPGVNTEAF
TRBJ1-1 TRBV11-3 . . ASSLGQSNTEAF
TRBJ1-1 TRBV7-6 TRBD1 . ASSLFTTGQEAF
TRBJ2-2 TRBV11-3 . . ASSPRTGELF
TRBJ1-1 TRBV7-9 . . ASSLMLWNTEAF
TRBJ2-7 TRBV6-1 TRBD2 . ASRAGGPYEQY
TRBJ2-3 TRBV10-1 TRBD2 . ASSESSGGLGTDTQY